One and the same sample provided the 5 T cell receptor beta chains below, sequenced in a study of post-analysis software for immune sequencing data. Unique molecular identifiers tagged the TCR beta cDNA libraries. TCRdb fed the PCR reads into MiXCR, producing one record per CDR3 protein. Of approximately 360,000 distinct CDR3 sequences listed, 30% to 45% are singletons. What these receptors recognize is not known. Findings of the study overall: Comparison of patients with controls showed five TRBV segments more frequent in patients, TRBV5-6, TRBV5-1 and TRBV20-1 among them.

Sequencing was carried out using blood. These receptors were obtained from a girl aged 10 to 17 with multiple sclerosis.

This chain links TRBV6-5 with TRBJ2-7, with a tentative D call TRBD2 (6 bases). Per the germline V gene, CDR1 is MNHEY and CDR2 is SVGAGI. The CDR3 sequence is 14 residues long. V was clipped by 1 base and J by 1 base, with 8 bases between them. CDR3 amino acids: CASSYFAGSYEQYF. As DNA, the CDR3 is TGTGCCAGCAGTTACTTTGCGGGGTCCTACGAGCAGTACTTC.

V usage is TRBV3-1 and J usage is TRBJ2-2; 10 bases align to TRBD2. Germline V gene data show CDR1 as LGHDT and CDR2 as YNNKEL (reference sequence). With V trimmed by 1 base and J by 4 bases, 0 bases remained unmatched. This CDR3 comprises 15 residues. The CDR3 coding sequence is TGTGCCAGCAGCCAAGGGACTAGCGGCACCGGGGAGCTGTTTTTT. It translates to CASSQGTSGTGELFF. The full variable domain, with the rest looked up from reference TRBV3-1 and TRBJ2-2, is DTAVSQTPKYLVTQMGNDKSIKCEQNLGHDTMYWYKQDSKKFLKIMFSYNNKELIINETVPNRFSPKSPDKAHLNLHINSLELGDSAVYFCASSQGTSGTGELFFGEGSRLTVL.

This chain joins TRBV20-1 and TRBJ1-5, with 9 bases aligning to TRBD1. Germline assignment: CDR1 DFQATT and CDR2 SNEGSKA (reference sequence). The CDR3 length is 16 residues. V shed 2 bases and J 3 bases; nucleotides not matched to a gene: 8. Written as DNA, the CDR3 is TGCAGTGCTAGATCCATACAGGGGGCACCCAATCAGCCCCAGCATTTT. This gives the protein CSARSIQGAPNQPQHF.

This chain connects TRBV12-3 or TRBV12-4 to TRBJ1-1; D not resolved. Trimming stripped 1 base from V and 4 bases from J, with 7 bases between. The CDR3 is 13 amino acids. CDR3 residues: CASSLGAFTEAFF. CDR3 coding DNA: TGTGCCAGCAGTTTAGGTGCGTTCACTGAAGCTTTCTTT.

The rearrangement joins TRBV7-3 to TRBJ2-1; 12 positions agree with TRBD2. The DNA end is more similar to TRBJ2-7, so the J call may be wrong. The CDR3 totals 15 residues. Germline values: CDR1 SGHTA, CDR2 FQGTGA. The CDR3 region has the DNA TGTGCCAGCAGTTCTAGCGGGGGGGCCGCTGATGAGCAGTACTTC. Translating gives CASSSSGGAADEQYF.